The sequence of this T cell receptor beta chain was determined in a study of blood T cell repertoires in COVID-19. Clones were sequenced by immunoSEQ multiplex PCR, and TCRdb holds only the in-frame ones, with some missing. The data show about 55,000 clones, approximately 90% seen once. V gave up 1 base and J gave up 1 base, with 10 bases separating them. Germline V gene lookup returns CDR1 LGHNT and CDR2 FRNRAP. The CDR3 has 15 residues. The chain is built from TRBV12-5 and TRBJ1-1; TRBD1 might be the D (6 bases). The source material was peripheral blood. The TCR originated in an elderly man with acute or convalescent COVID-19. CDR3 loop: CASGLGGQSNTEAFF. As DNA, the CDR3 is TGTGCTAGTGGTTTGGGAGGACAGTCGAACACTGAAGCTTTCTTT.